This T cell receptor (beta chain) was captured by sequencing in a study of blood T cells in healthy people across ages. Whole-study findings and limits: Naive T cell percentage strongly correlated with TCR beta diversity. A conclusive naive versus antigen-experienced comparison was prevented by the unsorted PBMCs.

In its sample, this clonotype was seen a few times. The antigen is undetermined. For the second PCR, which ran for about 6 to 11 cycles, a sample-barcoded 5' primer and a J-beta primer mix were used. Each CDR3 protein gets one entry after TCRdb re-called the 5' RACE reads with MiXCR. This table holds 850,000 to 1,000,000 distinct CDR3 sequences, under 50% found once. This CDR3 is built from 14 residues. From germline, CDR1 is MNHEY and CDR2 SVGAGI. V lost 7 bases and J lost 4; bases outside the gene matches: 6. Sequenced sample: blood. The chain couples TRBV6-5 to TRBJ2-1, with 8 bases aligning to TRBD2. The clonotype comes from a man aged 30 to 39 in good health. This CDR3 is CASTVGGGYNEQFF. In DNA, the CDR3 is TGTGCCAGCACTGTGGGCGGGGGGTACAATGAGCAGTTCTTC.